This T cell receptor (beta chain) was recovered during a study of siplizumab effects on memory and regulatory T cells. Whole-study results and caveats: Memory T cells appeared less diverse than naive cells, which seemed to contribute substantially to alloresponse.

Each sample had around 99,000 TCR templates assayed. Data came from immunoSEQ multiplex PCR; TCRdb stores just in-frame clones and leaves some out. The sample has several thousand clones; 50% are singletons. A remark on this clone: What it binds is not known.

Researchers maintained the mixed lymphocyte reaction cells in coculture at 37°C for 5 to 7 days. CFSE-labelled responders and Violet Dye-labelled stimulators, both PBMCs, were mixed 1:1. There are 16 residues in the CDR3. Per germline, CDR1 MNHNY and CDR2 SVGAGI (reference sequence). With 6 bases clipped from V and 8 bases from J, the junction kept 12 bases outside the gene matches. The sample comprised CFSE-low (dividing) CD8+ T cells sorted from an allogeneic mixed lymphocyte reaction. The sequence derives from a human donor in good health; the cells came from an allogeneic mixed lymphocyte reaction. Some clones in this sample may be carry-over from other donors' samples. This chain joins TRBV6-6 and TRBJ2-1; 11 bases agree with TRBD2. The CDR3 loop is CASSPNSGRALDEQFF. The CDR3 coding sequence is TGTGCCAGCAGCCCAAATAGCGGGAGGGCCCTCGATGAGCAGTTCTTC.